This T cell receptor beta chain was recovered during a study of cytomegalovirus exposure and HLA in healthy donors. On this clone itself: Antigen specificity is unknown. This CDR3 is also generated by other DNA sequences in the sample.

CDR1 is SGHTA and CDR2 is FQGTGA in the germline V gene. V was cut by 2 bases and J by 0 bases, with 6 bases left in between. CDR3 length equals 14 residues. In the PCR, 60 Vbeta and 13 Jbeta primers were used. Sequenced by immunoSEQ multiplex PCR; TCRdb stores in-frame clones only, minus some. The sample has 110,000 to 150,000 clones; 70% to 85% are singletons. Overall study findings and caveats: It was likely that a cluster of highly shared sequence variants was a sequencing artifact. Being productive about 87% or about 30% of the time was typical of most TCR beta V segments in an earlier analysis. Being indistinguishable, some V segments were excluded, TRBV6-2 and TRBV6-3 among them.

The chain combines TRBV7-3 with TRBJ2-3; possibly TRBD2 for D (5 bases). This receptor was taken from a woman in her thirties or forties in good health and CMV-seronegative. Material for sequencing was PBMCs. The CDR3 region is CASSLGLSTDTQYF. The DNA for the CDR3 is TGTGCCAGCAGCTTAGGACTCAGCACAGATACGCAGTATTTT.